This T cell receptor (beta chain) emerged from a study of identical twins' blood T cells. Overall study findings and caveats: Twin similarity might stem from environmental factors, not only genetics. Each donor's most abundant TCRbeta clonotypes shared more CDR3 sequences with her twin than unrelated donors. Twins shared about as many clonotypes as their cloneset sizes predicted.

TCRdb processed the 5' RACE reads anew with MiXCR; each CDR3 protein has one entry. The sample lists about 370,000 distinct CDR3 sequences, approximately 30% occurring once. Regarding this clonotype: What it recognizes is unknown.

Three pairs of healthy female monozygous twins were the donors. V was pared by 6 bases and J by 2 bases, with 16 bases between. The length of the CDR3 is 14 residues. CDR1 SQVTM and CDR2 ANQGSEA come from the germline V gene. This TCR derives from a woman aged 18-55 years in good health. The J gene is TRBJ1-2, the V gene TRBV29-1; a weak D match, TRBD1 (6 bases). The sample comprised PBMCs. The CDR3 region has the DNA TGCAGCGTAGTATTTCAGGGGAGAAACTATGGCTACACCTTC. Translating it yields CSVVFQGRNYGYTF.